The clone carrying this TCR beta chain is medium-sized. Its specificity is not known. This specimen comes from a study of T-cell reconstitution after alpha-beta-depleted transplantation in children. Points from the study as a whole: T-cell numbers and diversity one year post-transplant derived largely from freshly generated T cells.

Per the germline V gene, CDR1 is LNHDA and CDR2 is SQIVND (reference sequence). The ends were cut back, 7 bases at V and 0 bases at J, with 13 bases in the middle. This CDR3 comprises 15 residues. It was with unique molecular identifiers that the TCRbeta library was prepared. Each CDR3 protein is one row after TCRdb ran MiXCR on the PCR reads. The sample has about 340,000 distinct CDR3 sequences, roughly 15% seen once. The sequence derives from a male patient aged 2-10 years who had a stem cell transplant for acute lymphoblastic leukemia, so the T cells may come from the graft donor. Here the sequenced sample was PBMCs, mostly from graft donor cells, taken 360 days after TCRalphabeta/CD19-depleted stem cell transplant. V usage is TRBV19 and J usage is TRBJ1-3; D remains unclear. Written as DNA, the CDR3 is TGTGCCAGTAACAGCGAAACGGTCTCTGGAAACACCATATATTTT. As protein: CASNSETVSGNTIYF.